This is a list of T cell receptor beta chains from one sample in a study of radiotherapy plus CTLA-4 blockade in lung cancer. Here immunoSEQ multiplex PCR was the method, and the copy in TCRdb shows in-frame clones only, minus some. In the table there are 55,000 to 80,000 clones, around 77% of which are singletons. This sample comprised peripheral blood, obtained from a patient treated with radiotherapy plus ipilimumab. Receptors were obtained from a human donor with non-small cell lung cancer who had a complete response to radiotherapy plus ipilimumab. Both conserved end residues are part of each CDR3. The D gene is left open where the match is weak. Rows may omit the clone size; those that give it use once, few, many or a size class.

>TRBJ1-5|.|TRBV2|.
CASSNRAPNQPQHF
TGTGCCAGCAGTAACAGGGCCCCCAATCAGCCCCAGCATTTT
>TRBJ2-3|few|TRBV5-1|.
CASSFSGATTDTQYF
TGCGCCAGCAGCTTTAGTGGGGCTACCACAGATACGCAGTATTTT
>TRBJ2-3|.|TRBV27|.
CASSLVRADTQYF
TGTGCCAGCAGTTTAGTCAGGGCAGATACGCAGTATTTT
>TRBJ1-2|medium-sized|TRBV4-3|.
CASSQDSLSNYGYTF
TGCGCCAGCAGCCAGGACAGTCTCTCTAACTATGGCTACACCTTC
>TRBJ2-1|.|TRBV7-9|TRBD2
CASGGTSGDNEQFF
TGTGCCAGCGGAGGGACTAGCGGCGACAATGAGCAGTTCTTC
>TRBJ1-2|.|TRBV18|TRBD1
CASSPPGQGALDGYTF
TGTGCCAGCTCACCACCGGGGCAGGGGGCGCTTGATGGCTACACCTTC
>TRBJ2-3|few|TRBV7-2|.
CASSSPLRKDTQYF
TGTGCCAGCAGCTCCCCTCTAAGAAAGGATACGCAGTATTTT
>TRBJ2-1|.|TRBV9|.
CASSVAGPEGNEQFF
TGTGCCAGCAGCGTAGCGGGACCCGAGGGAAATGAGCAGTTCTTC
>TRBJ2-7|.|TRBV13|.
CASSPDRNEQYF
TGTGCCAGCAGCCCCGACAGGAACGAGCAGTACTTC
>TRBJ1-2|.|TRBV6-1|TRBD1
CASSGPGQPNYGYTF
TGTGCCAGCAGTGGACCGGGACAGCCTAACTATGGCTACACCTTC
>TRBJ1-2|few|TRBV19|.
CASRGGSGPYGYTF
TGTGCCAGTAGGGGAGGTTCTGGGCCCTATGGCTACACCTTC
>TRBJ1-1|.|TRBV28|.
CASSRIPNTEAFF
TGTGCCAGCAGTCGGATTCCCAACACTGAAGCTTTCTTT
>TRBJ1-6|.|TRBV10-1|.
CASGTGNPNSPLHF
TGCGCCAGCGGGACCGGGAATCCTAATTCACCCCTCCACTTT
>TRBJ1-2|.|TRBV5-1|.
CASSPLGRTNYGYTF
TGCGCCAGCAGCCCCCTCGGGAGAACTAACTATGGCTACACCTTC
>TRBJ1-5|once|TRBV9|.
CASSATASNQPQHF
TGTGCCAGCAGCGCGACAGCGAGCAATCAGCCCCAGCATTTT
>TRBJ2-3|.|TRBV30|TRBD2
CAWSKGLAETSTDTQYF
TGTGCCTGGAGCAAAGGACTAGCGGAAACTAGCACAGATACGCAGTATTTT
>TRBJ2-2|.|TRBV4-1|TRBD1
CASSRGQGATGELFF
TGCGCCAGCAGCCGAGGACAGGGGGCTACCGGGGAGCTGTTTTTT
>TRBJ1-5|.|TRBV2|.
CASSAWGGNQPQHF
TGTGCCAGCAGTGCTTGGGGAGGCAATCAGCCCCAGCATTTT
>TRBJ2-2|.|TRBV5-4|.
CASSSGMTLSNTGELFF
TGTGCCAGCAGCTCCGGCATGACCCTTTCGAACACCGGGGAGCTGTTTTTT
>TRBJ1-3|.|TRBV19|TRBD1
CASSPGQGKTGNTIYF
TGTGCCAGTAGTCCGGGACAGGGAAAGACTGGAAACACCATATATTTT
>TRBJ1-1|few|TRBV5-1|.
CASRPGQPKFLNTEAFF
TGCGCCAGCAGGCCCGGACAGCCTAAGTTTCTGAACACTGAAGCTTTCTTT
>TRBJ1-1|.|TRBV10-2|.
CASSPLLQSGGNTEAFF
TGCGCCAGCAGTCCCTTACTTCAGAGTGGGGGGAACACTGAAGCTTTCTTT
>TRBJ2-2|.|TRBV11-3|.
CASSPSLHTGELFF
TGTGCCAGCAGCCCCAGCCTCCACACCGGGGAGCTGTTTTTT
>TRBJ2-1|once|TRBV15|TRBD1
CATSRGRRGTGAYNEQFF
TGTGCCACCAGCAGAGGCCGAAGGGGGACAGGGGCCTACAATGAGCAGTTCTTC
>TRBJ2-6|once|TRBV19|.
CTSTGPGANVLTF
TGTACCAGTACGGGGCCTGGGGCCAACGTCCTGACTTTC
>TRBJ2-5|.|TRBV4-1|.
CASSQDGGRGRSGETQYF
TGCGCCAGCAGCCAAGATGGTGGGCGGGGGCGCTCGGGAGAGACCCAGTACTTC
>TRBJ2-3|.|TRBV7-9|TRBD2
CASSLGATSGDSTDTQYF
TGTGCCAGCAGCCTAGGAGCGACTAGCGGGGATAGCACAGATACGCAGTATTTT
>TRBJ2-6|.|TRBV27|.
CASSTPGVGANVLTF
TGTGCCAGCAGTACCCCAGGGGTCGGGGCCAACGTCCTGACTTTC
>TRBJ2-7|.|TRBV15|TRBD1
CATSRTGQGAYEQYF
TGTGCCACCAGCAGGACGGGACAGGGGGCCTACGAGCAGTACTTC
>TRBJ1-5|.|TRBV6-5|TRBD1
CASSTGGVGNQPQHF
TGTGCCAGCAGTACAGGGGGCGTTGGCAATCAGCCCCAGCATTTT
>TRBJ2-2|.|TRBV12-5|.
CASRAYGELFF
TGTGCTAGTCGAGCCTACGGGGAGCTGTTTTTT
>TRBJ1-5|.|TRBV7-2|.
CASSLVGGDQPQHF
TGTGCCAGCAGCTTAGTTGGGGGTGATCAGCCCCAGCATTTT
>TRBJ1-5|.|TRBV2|.
CASSEGFLPQHF
TGTGCCAGCAGTGAAGGGTTCTTACCCCAGCATTTT
>TRBJ1-1|.|TRBV5-4|TRBD1
CASSWDRGTEAFF
TGTGCCAGCAGTTGGGACAGGGGCACTGAAGCTTTCTTT
>TRBJ2-1|few|TRBV2|.
CASRDTNNEQFF
TGTGCCAGCAGGGACACAAACAATGAGCAGTTCTTC
>TRBJ1-5|few|TRBV19|TRBD1
CASSPYRGNSNQPQHF
TGTGCCAGTAGTCCGTACAGGGGGAATAGCAATCAGCCCCAGCATTTT
>TRBJ2-1|.|TRBV6-5|.
CASSYSRQGLNEQFF
TGTGCCAGCAGTTACTCGAGGCAGGGTCTGAATGAGCAGTTCTTC
>TRBJ1-1|.|TRBV9|.
CASSVGPGTEAFF
TGTGCCAGCAGCGTGGGGCCGGGCACTGAAGCTTTCTTT
>TRBJ1-1|.|TRBV5-1|.
CASIPSRGLSTEAFF
TGCGCCAGCATTCCCTCGAGGGGCCTGAGCACTGAAGCTTTCTTT
>TRBJ2-1|.|TRBV19|.
CASGSYNEQFF
TGTGCTTCTGGGTCCTACAATGAGCAGTTCTTC